Here is one T cell receptor beta chain with its context. This sample is drawn from a study of cytomegalovirus exposure and HLA in healthy donors. The study ran its PCR with 60 Vbeta and 13 Jbeta primers. Clones were sequenced by immunoSEQ multiplex PCR, and TCRdb holds only the in-frame ones, with some missing. The sample comprises about 110,000 clones, about four fifths of which are singletons, and approximately 1.5% rests with the top ten. The CDR3 contains 16 residues. Between the trimmed V and J ends, which lost 4 bases and 3 bases, there was a span of 18 bases. The germline gives CDR1 MGHDK, CDR2 SYGVNS.

The TCR originated in a man aged 50 to 59 in good health and CMV-seronegative. The chain is built from TRBV25-1 and TRBJ1-1; no reliable D call. Sequencing was carried out using PBMCs. CDR3 in amino acids: CASSGWRQAGDTEAFF. CDR3 coding DNA: TGTGCCAGCAGTGGTTGGCGGCAGGCGGGCGACACTGAAGCTTTCTTT.